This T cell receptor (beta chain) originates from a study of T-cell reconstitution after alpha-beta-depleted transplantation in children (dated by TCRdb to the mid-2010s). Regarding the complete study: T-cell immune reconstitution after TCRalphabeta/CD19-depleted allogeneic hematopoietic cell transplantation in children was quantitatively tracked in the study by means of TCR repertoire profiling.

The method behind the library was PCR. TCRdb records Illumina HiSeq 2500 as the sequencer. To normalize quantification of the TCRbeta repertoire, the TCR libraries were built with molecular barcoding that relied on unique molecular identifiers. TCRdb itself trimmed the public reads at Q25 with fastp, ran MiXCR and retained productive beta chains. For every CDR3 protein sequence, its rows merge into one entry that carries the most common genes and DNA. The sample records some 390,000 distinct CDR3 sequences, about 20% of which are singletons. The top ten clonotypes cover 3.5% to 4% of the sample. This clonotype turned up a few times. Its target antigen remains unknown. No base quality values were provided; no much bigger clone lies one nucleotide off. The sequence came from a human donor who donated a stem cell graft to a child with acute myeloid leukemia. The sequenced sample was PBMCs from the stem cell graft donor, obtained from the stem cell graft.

The nucleotides read TGTGCCAGCAGCTTAGGATTACAGGGGATGAACACTGAAGCTTTCTTT. Translated, this is CASSLGLQGMNTEAFF. This receptor chain uses TRBV7-2 and TRBJ1-1; 7 junctional bases match TRBD1. The cysteine opens and the phenylalanine closes a CDR3 of 16 amino acids. Only CDR3 DNA is held: 48 bases, read in frame from base 1. Trimming leaves V shorter by 1 base and J shorter by 0 bases, with the junction holding 5 bases beyond the gene matches. From a lookup of the germline V gene, CDR1 and CDR2 are SGHTA and FQGNSA. Reference TRBV7-2 and TRBJ1-1 genes cover what lies past the CDR3, so the full variable domain is GAGVSQSPSNKVTEKGKDVELRCDPISGHTALYWYRQSLGQGLEFLIYFQGNSAPDKSGLPSDRFSAERTGGSVSTLTIQRTQQEDSAVYLCASSLGLQGMNTEAFFGQGTRLTVV.